These T cell receptor beta chains were read from a single sample in a study of read filtering for tumor transcriptome and immune sequencing. TCRdb redid the calling of the reads with MiXCR, one entry per CDR3 protein. The sample contains 40,000 or so distinct CDR3 sequences, around 13% of which appear only once. The specimen was a population of CD138-negative cells sorted from bone marrow. Receptors originate from a donor at least 40 years old with multiple myeloma. Both conserved end residues are part of each CDR3. D genes are given only for firm matches. A clone size is listed for some rows: how often the clone was seen (once, few, many), or a class if it is expanded.

size	V	D	J	DNA	CDR3
many	TRBV5-1	.	TRBJ2-2	TGCGCCAGCAGCTTGGTTGTAGCCGGGGAGCTGTTTTTT	CASSLVVAGELFF
.	TRBV14	TRBD2	TRBJ2-1	TGTGCCAGCACCCCGGGCCGGGACTACATCGTTGCTGAGCAGTTCTTC	CASTPGRDYIVAEQFF
.	TRBV6-1	.	TRBJ1-3	TGTGCCAGCAGTGAAGGATTGGGGGTCGGGAACACCATATATTTT	CASSEGLGVGNTIYF
many	TRBV30	.	TRBJ1-3	TGTGCCTGGAGTGTACAGTCAGGATCTGGAAACACCATATATTTT	CAWSVQSGSGNTIYF
many	TRBV19	TRBD1	TRBJ2-2	TGTGCCAGTAGGCGGGACAGGGTGTCCACCGGGGAGCTGTTTTTT	CASRRDRVSTGELFF
many	TRBV9	.	TRBJ1-1	TGTGCCAGCAGCGTAGCACAGGGGAACACTGAAGCTTTCTTT	CASSVAQGNTEAFF
many	TRBV6-2/TRBV6-3	TRBD2	TRBJ2-7	TGTGCCAGCAGCCAGACTAGCGGGAGTACCGCCGAGCAGTACTTC	CASSQTSGSTAEQYF
many	TRBV5-1	TRBD1	TRBJ2-3	TGCGCCAGCAGCGGGACAGGGGTCACAGATACGCAGTATTTT	CASSGTGVTDTQYF
many	TRBV5-1	TRBD1	TRBJ2-7	TGCGCCAGCAGGAGACCGGGACAGGAGACCTACGAGCAGTACTTC	CASRRPGQETYEQYF
many	TRBV20-1	.	TRBJ1-1	TGCAGTCTATTGGGGGTCGGACTCAGGGCAGCTTTCTTT	CSLLGVGLRAAFF
many	TRBV29-1	.	TRBJ2-5	TGCAGCCCATACGGACGGGAAGAGACCCAGTACTTC	CSPYGREETQYF
many	TRBV5-1	.	TRBJ2-1	TGCGCCAGCGGCCCTCACGGCAACAATGAGCAGTTCTTC	CASGPHGNNEQFF
many	TRBV6-2/TRBV6-3	TRBD1	TRBJ2-5	TGTGCCAGCAGTTCCGGGACAGGGGTCCAAGAGACCCAGTACTTC	CASSSGTGVQETQYF
many	TRBV7-2	.	TRBJ1-1	TGTGCCAGCAGCTTAGGCGCAGCCACTGAAGCTTTCTTT	CASSLGAATEAFF
few	TRBV7-6	.	TRBJ2-3	TGTGCCAGCAGCTTAGACCCGGAGGGCGGTACAGATACGCAGTATTTT	CASSLDPEGGTDTQYF
many	TRBV7-2	TRBD2	TRBJ2-5	TGTGCCAGCAGCTTAGCCGGGACTAGCGGGATCTACCAAGAGACCCAGTACTTC	CASSLAGTSGIYQETQYF
medium-sized	TRBV7-6	.	TRBJ2-1	TGTGCCAGCAGCTTATTGCTTAATGGTTACAATGAGCAGTTCTTC	CASSLLLNGYNEQFF